This TCR beta chain was sequenced during a study of shared clonotypes between healthy human individuals. Profiled with immunoSEQ multiplex PCR; TCRdb holds only in-frame clones, not every one. The sample holds roughly 2.2 million clones, roughly 92% seen once. The CDR3 loop spans 11 amino acids. The germline CDR1 and CDR2 sequences are LNHDA and SQIVND (reference sequence). Note on this clone: One end of the junction varies from germline; a read error may be responsible.

The receptor was isolated from a man aged 18 to 29 in good health. Some clones in this sample may be carry-over from other donors' samples. The sequencing sample was made of naive CD4+ T cells from PBMCs. Subset of the sample: CD45RA+ positively selected. V gene TRBV19 combines with J gene TRBJ1-2, with D unclear. The CDR3 reads CYTRRENGYTF. The DNA for the CDR3 is TGCTACACTCGGAGGGAGAATGGCTACACCTTC.